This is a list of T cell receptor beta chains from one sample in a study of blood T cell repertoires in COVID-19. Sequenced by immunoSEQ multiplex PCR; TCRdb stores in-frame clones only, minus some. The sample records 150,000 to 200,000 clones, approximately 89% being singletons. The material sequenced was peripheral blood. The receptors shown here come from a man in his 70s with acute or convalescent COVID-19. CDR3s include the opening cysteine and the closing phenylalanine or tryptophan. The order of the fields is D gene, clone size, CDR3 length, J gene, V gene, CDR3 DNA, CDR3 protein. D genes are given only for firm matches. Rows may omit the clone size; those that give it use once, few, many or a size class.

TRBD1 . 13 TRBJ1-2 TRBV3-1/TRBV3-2 TGTGCCAGCAGCCCAGGGGGAAACTATGGCTACACCTTC CASSPGGNYGYTF
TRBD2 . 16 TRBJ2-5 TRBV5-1 TGCGCCAGCAGCCCGAGCCTAGCGGGAGCGTATGAGACCCAGTACTTC CASSPSLAGAYETQYF
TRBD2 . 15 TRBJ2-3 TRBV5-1 TGCGCCAGCAGCTATTTAGCGGGAAGCACAGATACGCAGTATTTT CASSYLAGSTDTQYF
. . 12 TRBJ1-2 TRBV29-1 TGCAGCGTTGTGTACACGAACTATGGCTACACCTTC CSVVYTNYGYTF
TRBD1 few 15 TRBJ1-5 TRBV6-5 TGTGCCAGCAAAATCGGACAGGGCTACAATCAGCCCCAGCATTTT CASKIGQGYNQPQHF
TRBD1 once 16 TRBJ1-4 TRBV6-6 TGTGCCAGCAGTCTGTGGGGAGGACAGGCGAATGAAAAACTGTTTTTT CASSLWGGQANEKLFF
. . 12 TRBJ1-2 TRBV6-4 TGTGCCAGCAGTTTAGTGAACTATGGCTACACCTTC CASSLVNYGYTF
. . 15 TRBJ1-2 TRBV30 TGTGCCTGGAGTGGGGGTCTCGGGACAATCTATGGCTACACCTTC CAWSGGLGTIYGYTF
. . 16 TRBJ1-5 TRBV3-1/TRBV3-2 TGTGCCAGCAGCCAACGAGACCGGACGGGGAGTCAGCCCCAGCATTTT CASSQRDRTGSQPQHF
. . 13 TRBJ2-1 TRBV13 TGTGCCAGCAGCATGACAGGTCTACCTGGGCAGTTCTTC CASSMTGLPGQFF
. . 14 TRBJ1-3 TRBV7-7 TGTGCCAGCAGCCCAGGACTTACTGGAAACACCATATATTTT CASSPGLTGNTIYF
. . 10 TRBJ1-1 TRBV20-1 TGCAGTGCTAGAGGGCGGGAAGCTTTCTTT CSARGREAFF
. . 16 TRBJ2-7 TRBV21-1 TGTGCCAGCAGCAAAGCACTAGGCGGGGGACGATACGAGCAGTACTTC CASSKALGGGRYEQYF
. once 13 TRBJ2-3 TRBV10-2 TGCGCCAGCAGTGGGACTCTCTCGGATACGCAGTATTTT CASSGTLSDTQYF
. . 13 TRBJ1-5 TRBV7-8 TGTGCCAGCGGTCTAGGGGGTTGGCAGCCCCAGCATTTT CASGLGGWQPQHF
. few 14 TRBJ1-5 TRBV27 TGTGCCAGCAGTGATCGGTATAGCAATCAGCCCCAGCATTTT CASSDRYSNQPQHF
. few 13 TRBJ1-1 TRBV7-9 TGTGCCAGCAGCTCCCAGGTGGGCACTGAAGCTTTCTTT CASSSQVGTEAFF
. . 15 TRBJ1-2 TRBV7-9 TGTGCCAGCAGCTTAGGGTCAGGGGCTGGCTATGGCTACACCTTC CASSLGSGAGYGYTF
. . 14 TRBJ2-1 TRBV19 TGTGCCAGTAGCCGGACAGTGGATTACAATGAGCAGTTCTTC CASSRTVDYNEQFF
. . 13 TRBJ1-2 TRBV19 TGTGCCAGTAGTCTGACCTGGAGCTATGGCTACACCTTC CASSLTWSYGYTF
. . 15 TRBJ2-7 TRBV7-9 TGTGCCAGCAGCTCTCAGGGGACGGTCTCCTACGAGCAGTACTTC CASSSQGTVSYEQYF
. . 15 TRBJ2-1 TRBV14 TGTGCCAGCAGCCGTGGGCAGAGCTCCTACAATGAGCAGTTCTTC CASSRGQSSYNEQFF
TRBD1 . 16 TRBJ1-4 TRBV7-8 TGTGCCAGCAGCTTACATGGACAGGGGCCTAATGAAAAACTGTTTTTT CASSLHGQGPNEKLFF
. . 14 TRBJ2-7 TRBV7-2 TGTGCCAGCAGCCCGACCCTCGGGGACTACGAGCAGTACTTC CASSPTLGDYEQYF
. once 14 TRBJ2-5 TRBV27 TGTGCCACCAGGGGAGGGCGGATGGCGGAGACCCAGTACTTC CATRGGRMAETQYF
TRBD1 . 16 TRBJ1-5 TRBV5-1 TGCGCCAGCAGCTTGGCTCCAGGGGGCGCAGGACAGCCCCAGCATTTT CASSLAPGGAGQPQHF
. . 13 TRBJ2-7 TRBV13 TGTGCCAGCAGCTTACTCTTCTCCTACGAGCAGTACTTC CASSLLFSYEQYF
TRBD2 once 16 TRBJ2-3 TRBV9 TGTGCCAGCAGCGTAGGTGCTAGCGGCAGCACAGATACGCAGTATTTT CASSVGASGSTDTQYF
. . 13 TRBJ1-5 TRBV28 TGTGCCAGCAGTCCCCCCAGGCGGGGGGCCCAGCATTTT CASSPPRRGAQHF
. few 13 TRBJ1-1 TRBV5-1 TGCGCCAGCAGTACCCAGGGTAACACTGAAGCTTTCTTT CASSTQGNTEAFF
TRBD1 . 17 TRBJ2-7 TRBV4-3 TGCGCCAGCAGCCAGTACATTCAGGGGGATGTTGCCTACGAGCAGTACTTC CASSQYIQGDVAYEQYF
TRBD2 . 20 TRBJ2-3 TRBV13 TGTGCCAGCAGCTCTCGGACTAGCGGGGGGCCATTCTCTAGCACAGATACGCAGTATTTT CASSSRTSGGPFSSTDTQYF
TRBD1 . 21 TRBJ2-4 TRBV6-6 TGTGCCAGCAGTCTTATACTTACAGGGGATCGAGTGCTTTTGGCCAAAAACATTCAGTACTTC CASSLILTGDRVLLAKNIQYF
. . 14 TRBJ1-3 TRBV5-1 TGCGCCAGCAGCCAGGGTGTTTCTGGAAACACCATATATTTT CASSQGVSGNTIYF
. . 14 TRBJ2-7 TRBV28 TGTGCCAGCAGTACCCGGACATTTGACTACGAGCAGTACTTC CASSTRTFDYEQYF
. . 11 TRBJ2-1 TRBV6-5 TGTGCCAGCAGTACCGGGACAGAGCAGTTCTTC CASSTGTEQFF
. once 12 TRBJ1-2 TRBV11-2 TGTGCCAGCAGCTTAGGTTCGTATGGCTACACCTTC CASSLGSYGYTF
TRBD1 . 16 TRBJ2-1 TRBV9 TGTGCCAGCAGCGTAAGCGAGGGGGCTCATGGCAATGAGCAGTTCTTC CASSVSEGAHGNEQFF
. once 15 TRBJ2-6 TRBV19 TGTGCCAGTAGTATCGGTTCCTCTGGGGCCAACGTCCTGACTTTC CASSIGSSGANVLTF
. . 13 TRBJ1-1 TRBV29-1 TGCAGCGTTGAAATTTTCAGTAACACTGAAGCTTTCTTT CSVEIFSNTEAFF
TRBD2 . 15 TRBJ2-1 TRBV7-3 TGTGCCAGCAGCATATCTAGCGGGACCTACAATGAGCAGTTCTTC CASSISSGTYNEQFF
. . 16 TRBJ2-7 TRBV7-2 TGTGCCAGCAGCCCAGGCATATCCCAGGGGCGCTACGAGCAGTACTTC CASSPGISQGRYEQYF
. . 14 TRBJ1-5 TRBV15 TGTGCCACCAGCTTGCGACAGGAGCATCAGCCCCAGCATTTT CATSLRQEHQPQHF
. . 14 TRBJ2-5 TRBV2 TGTGCCAGCGCGAAAAGCCAGGGGCAAGAGACCCAGTACTTC CASAKSQGQETQYF
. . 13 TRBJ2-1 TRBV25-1 TGTGCCAGCAGTCTCCTAGCGTCGGGTGAGCAGTTCTTC CASSLLASGEQFF
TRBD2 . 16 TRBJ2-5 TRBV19 TGTGCCAGTAATTACTTAGCGGGAGATGGACGGGAGACCCAGTACTTC CASNYLAGDGRETQYF
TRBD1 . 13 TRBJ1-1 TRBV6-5 TGTGCCAGCAGTACACAGGGGGACACTGAAGCTTTCTTT CASSTQGDTEAFF